A single T cell receptor beta chain is shown here with its context. The data were obtained in a study of blood T cell repertoires in COVID-19. Study-wide background: The origin of the acute and convalescent COVID-19 samples was the United States, Italy and Spain.

Methods used by the authors: Amplification of reference gene primers was used by the study to estimate nucleated cell counts. The table came from immunoSEQ multiplex PCR; TCRdb's copy has only in-frame clones and leaves some out. V and J calls and clone size are given by that table; D and trimming were obtained from the DNA. In the table there are about 260,000 clones, more than 70% of which are singletons. The ends were cut back, 6 bases at V and 2 bases at J, with 14 bases in the middle. In germline, CDR1 is SGHAT, CDR2 FQNNGV. This CDR3 region has 14 residues. Living in 20 to 30 US areas, the participants were between about 18 and 100 years of age. Cohort placement rested on clinical history that participants reported themselves.

This receptor was taken from a woman aged 50 to 60 who had recovered from COVID-19. This chain joins TRBV11-2 and TRBJ2-7; weak D call: TRBD1 (6 bases). Material for sequencing was PBMCs or T cells enriched from blood (not recorded which). The CDR3 loop is CASRWGQGAYEQYF. The CDR3 nucleotides are TGTGCCAGCAGGTGGGGACAAGGGGCCTACGAGCAGTACTTC. Variable domain in full (rest from reference TRBV11-2 and TRBJ2-7): EAGVAQSPRYKIIEKRQSVAFWCNPISGHATLYWYQQILGQGPKLLIQFQNNGVVDDSQLPKDRFSAERLKGVDSTLKIQPAKLEDSAVYLCASRWGQGAYEQYFGPGTRLTVT.